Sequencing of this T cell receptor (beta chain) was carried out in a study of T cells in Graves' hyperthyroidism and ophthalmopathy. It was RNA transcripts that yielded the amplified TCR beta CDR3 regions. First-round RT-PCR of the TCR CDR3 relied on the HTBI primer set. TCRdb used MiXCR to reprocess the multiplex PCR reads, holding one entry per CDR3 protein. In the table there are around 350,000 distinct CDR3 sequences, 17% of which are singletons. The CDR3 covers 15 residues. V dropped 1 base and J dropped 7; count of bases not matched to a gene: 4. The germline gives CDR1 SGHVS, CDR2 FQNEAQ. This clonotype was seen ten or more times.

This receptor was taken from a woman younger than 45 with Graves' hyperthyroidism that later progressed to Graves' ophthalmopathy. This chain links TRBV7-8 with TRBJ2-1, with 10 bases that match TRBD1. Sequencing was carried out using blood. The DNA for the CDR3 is TGTGCCAGCAGCTTAGTGACAGGGGGCATGAATGAGCAGTTCTTC. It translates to CASSLVTGGMNEQFF. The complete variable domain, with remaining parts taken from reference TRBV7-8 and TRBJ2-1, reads GAGVSQSPRYKVAKRGQDVALRCDPISGHVSLFWYQQALGQGPEFLTYFQNEAQLDKSGLPSDRFFAERPEGSVSTLKIQRTQQEDSAVYLCASSLVTGGMNEQFFGPGTRLTVL.